This TCR beta chain was identified in a study of blood T cells in healthy people across ages. The authors ran a second PCR of about 6 to 12 cycles using a sample-barcoded 5' primer and a J-beta primer mix. TCRdb re-called the 5' RACE reads through MiXCR, storing one row per CDR3 protein. The data contain about 800,000 distinct CDR3 sequences, roughly 46% of them singletons. With regard to this clonotype: Compared with germline, one end of the junction differs, possibly owing to a read error.

The CDR3 contains 14 residues. In germline, CDR1 is SGHTA, CDR2 FQGNSA. The material sequenced was blood. The TCR originated in an elderly man in good health. This chain connects TRBV7-2 to TRBJ2-7, with TRBD1 as a possible D gene (5 bases). The CDR3 DNA reads as TGTGTCAGCAGCGTAGGGGCGCAGGGCTACGAGCAGTACTTC. Protein: CVSSVGAQGYEQYF.